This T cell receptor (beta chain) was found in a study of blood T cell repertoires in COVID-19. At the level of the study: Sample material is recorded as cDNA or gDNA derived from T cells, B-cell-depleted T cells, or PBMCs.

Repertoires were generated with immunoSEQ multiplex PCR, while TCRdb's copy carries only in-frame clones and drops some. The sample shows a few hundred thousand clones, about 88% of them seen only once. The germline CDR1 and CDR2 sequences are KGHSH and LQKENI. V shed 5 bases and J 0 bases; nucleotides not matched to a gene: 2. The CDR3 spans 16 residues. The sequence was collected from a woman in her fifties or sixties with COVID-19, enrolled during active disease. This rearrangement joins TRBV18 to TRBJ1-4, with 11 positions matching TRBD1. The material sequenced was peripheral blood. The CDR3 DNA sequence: TGTGCCAGCTCAAAGGGACAGGGGGCAACTAATGAAAAACTGTTTTTT. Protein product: CASSKGQGATNEKLFF.